Listed here are 14 T cell receptor beta chains from one sample, sequenced in a study of blood T cell repertoires in COVID-19. The data were produced by immunoSEQ multiplex PCR, yet TCRdb's version contains in-frame clones alone and is incomplete. The sample has over 60,000 clones, 82% seen once. The sequencing input was peripheral blood. The receptors were sampled from a human donor in a cohort sampled during active COVID-19.

J is TRBJ1-6 and V is TRBV18; 11 bases are a match to TRBD1. The ends lost 2 bases at V and 10 bases at J; junction bases unmatched: 7. The CDR3 totals 16 residues. Germline V gene sequence: CDR1 KGHSH, CDR2 LQKENI. The CDR3 region has the DNA TGTGCCAGCTCACCAAACGGACAGGGGGCCGGGTCACCCCTCCACTTT. Protein: CASSPNGQGAGSPLHF.

The V call is TRBV7-3, the J call TRBJ2-2, with D perhaps TRBD1 (6 bases). CDR1 and CDR2 from the germline V gene are SGHTA and FQGTGA. This CDR3 region has 13 residues. V lost 6 bases and J 5 bases, leaving 10 bases between the germline ends. The DNA of the CDR3 is TGTGCCAGCAGGCCCCAGGGGACCGGGGAGCTGTTTTTT. Protein sequence: CASRPQGTGELFF. Drawing the rest from reference TRBV7-3 and TRBJ2-2, the complete variable domain is GAGVSQTPSNKVTEKGKYVELRCDPISGHTALYWYRQSLGQGPEFLIYFQGTGAADDSGLPNDRFFAVRPEGSVSTLKIQRTERGDSAVYLCASRPQGTGELFFGEGSRLTVL.

The chain links TRBV27 to TRBJ2-7; 7 nucleotides agree with TRBD1. In germline, CDR1 is MNHEY, CDR2 SMNVEV (reference sequence). The CDR3 extends over 14 amino acids. The J segment lost 1 base and the V segment lost 6 bases, leaving 6 bases of the junction unmatched. The CDR3 here is CASRGWGQSYEQYF. In DNA form, the CDR3 reads TGTGCCAGCAGGGGTTGGGGACAGTCCTACGAGCAGTACTTC.

The chain recombines TRBV10-3 with TRBJ1-5; D is perhaps TRBD1 (5 bases). The CDR3 runs 16 residues. Trimming pared 3 bases from V and 0 bases from J, leaving 12 bases between. The V gene's germline CDR1 is ENHRY and CDR2 SYGVKD. This CDR3 reads CAISDGSRASNQPQHF. CDR3 sequence (DNA): TGTGCCATCAGTGACGGTTCCAGGGCTAGCAATCAGCCCCAGCATTTT.

This chain links TRBV30 with TRBJ2-7; a weak D match, TRBD1 (5 bases). Germline V gene lookup returns CDR1 GTSNPN and CDR2 SVGIG (reference sequence). The CDR3 has 16 residues. Deletions cut 2 bases from V and 0 bases from J, with 17 bases between. The CDR3 sequence: CAWSRGVGLSSYEQYF. The CDR3 nucleotides read TGTGCCTGGAGTAGGGGTGTAGGGCTGAGCTCCTACGAGCAGTACTTC.

The gene calls are TRBV5-6 and TRBJ1-4; a possible D gene is TRBD1 (6 bases). V lost 6 bases to trimming and J lost 2 bases, with 11 bases between them. Germline V lookup: CDR1 SGHDT, CDR2 YYEEEE. The CDR3 runs to 14 residues. The CDR3 DNA follows: TGTGCCAGCAAACGGACAGTGACTAATGAAAAACTGTTTTTT. Translation: CASKRTVTNEKLFF.

The V and J genes are TRBV30 and TRBJ1-2; 8 bases line up with TRBD1. CDR1 GTSNPN and CDR2 SVGIG come from the germline V gene (reference sequence). The trim removed 3 bases at V and 4 bases at J, leaving 4 bases unmatched. The CDR3 is 13 residues long. The CDR3 region has the DNA TGTGCCTGGAGGGGACAGGCGGTCTATGGCTACACCTTC. Protein: CAWRGQAVYGYTF.

V is TRBV10-3 and J is TRBJ2-7; possibly TRBD1 for D (5 bases). The V end was cut by 8 bases, the J end by 2 bases, with 19 bases between. The CDR3 totals 15 residues. Germline V gives CDR1 ENHRY, CDR2 SYGVKD. The chain's CDR3 is CAILALQVGPYEQYF. The CDR3 bases are TGTGCCATCCTGGCCCTACAGGTTGGTCCCTACGAGCAGTACTTC.

The chain combines TRBV3-1 (or the pseudogene TRBV3-2) with TRBJ2-6, with 10 bases lining up with TRBD1. The CDR3 length is 16 residues. CDR1 LGHDT and CDR2 YNNKEL come from the germline V gene (reference sequence). V gave up 4 bases and J gave up 3 bases; unmatched junction bases: 3. The DNA of the CDR3 is TGTGCCAGCAGCCGGACAGGGGGACGTGGGGCCAACGTCCTGACTTTC. This encodes CASSRTGGRGANVLTF.

This clone was counted only a few times. The rearrangement uses TRBV7-9 and TRBJ1-5, with 8 nucleotides matching TRBD1. CDR1 is SEHNR, CDR2 FQNEAQ, per germline (reference sequence). The CDR3 runs to 13 residues. Trimming cost V 3 bases and J 11 bases; bases outside gene matches: 6. CDR3 nucleotide sequence: TGTGCCAGCAGCTTGGGGCCGACAGGGGCCCAGCATTTT. Its translation is CASSLGPTGAQHF.

This clone is a singleton in its sample. The chain combines TRBV3-1 (or the pseudogene TRBV3-2) with TRBJ2-7; a possible D gene is TRBD2 (5 bases). Between the trimmed V and J ends, which lost 3 bases and 6 bases, there was a span of 6 bases. This CDR3 is built from 11 residues. The germline V gene has CDR1 LGHDT and CDR2 YNNKEL (reference sequence). The CDR3 is CASSHSGEQYF. CDR3 bases: TGTGCCAGCAGCCACAGCGGCGAGCAGTACTTC.

This clone was seen once. This chain joins TRBV4-1 and TRBJ1-2; possible D gene TRBD1, 5 bases. The V end lost 4 bases, the J end lost 1 base, and 7 bases lay between the germline ends. CDR3 length equals 13 residues. Germline V gene sequence: CDR1 MGHRA, CDR2 YSYEKL. The chain's CDR3 is CASSPDSNYGYTF. The CDR3 DNA reads TGCGCCAGCAGCCCCGACAGTAACTATGGCTACACCTTC.

The J gene is TRBJ2-7, the V gene TRBV30; D might be TRBD1 (5 bases). Germline V gene sequence: CDR1 GTSNPN, CDR2 SVGIG (reference sequence). The CDR3 sequence is 13 residues long. V lost 8 bases and J 0 bases, leaving 14 bases between the germline ends. In DNA, the CDR3 is TGTGCCCGCCCCAGGGCAAGCTCCTACGAGCAGTACTTC. It encodes CARPRASSYEQYF. The complete variable domain, with remaining parts taken from reference TRBV30 and TRBJ2-7, reads SQTIHQWPATLVQPVGSPLSLECTVEGTSNPNLYWYRQAAGRGLQLLFYSVGIGQISSEVPQNLSASRPQDRQFILSSKKLLLSDSGFYLCARPRASSYEQYFGPGTRLTVT.

The chain recombines TRBV6-6 with TRBJ1-1; 9 nucleotides agree with TRBD1. Germline CDR1 reads MNHNY; CDR2 reads SVGAGI (reference sequence). The ends lost 5 bases at V and 3 bases at J; junction bases unmatched: 13. The CDR3 length is 17 residues. The CDR3 reads CASSPTWGQGLDTEAFF. The DNA of the CDR3 is TGTGCCAGCAGTCCCACCTGGGGACAGGGTCTGGACACTGAAGCTTTCTTT.